This T cell receptor beta chain was found in a study of beta chain features in type 1 diabetes. Using CD45RO/CCR7/CD25/CD127/CD95/CD27, CD4+ naive, central memory, regulatory and stem cell-like memory cells were sorted. There are 12 residues in the CDR3. CDR1 and CDR2 (germline): SQVTM, ANQGSEA. J gave up 7 bases and V 4 bases, and 4 bases lay outside the gene matches. The entirety of the isolated RNA underwent reverse transcription, so expressed TCRB transcripts were sequenced. The method was immunoSEQ multiplex PCR; TCRdb's version includes in-frame clones alone and lacks a portion of them. The data show around 400,000 clones, less than 15% seen once. This clone came up a few times.

The specimen was naive CD4+ T cells from blood. The TCR was taken from a woman aged 18-29 years in good health. This rearrangement joins TRBV29-1 to TRBJ1-5, with 7 bases identical to TRBD1. CDR3 in amino acids: CSVVTGRQPQHF. The CDR3 DNA reads TGCAGCGTTGTGACAGGGCGGCAGCCCCAGCATTTT.